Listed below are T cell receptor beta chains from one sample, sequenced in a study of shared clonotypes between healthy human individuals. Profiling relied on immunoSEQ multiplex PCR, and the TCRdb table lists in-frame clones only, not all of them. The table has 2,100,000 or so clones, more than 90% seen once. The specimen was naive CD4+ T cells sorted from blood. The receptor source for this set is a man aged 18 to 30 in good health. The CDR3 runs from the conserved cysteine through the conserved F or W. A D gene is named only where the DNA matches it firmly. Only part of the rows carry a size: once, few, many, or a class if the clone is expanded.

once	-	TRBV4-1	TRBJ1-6	TGCGCCAGCAGCCAAGAAGCAGGCCATTCACCCCTCCACTTT	CASSQEAGHSPLHF
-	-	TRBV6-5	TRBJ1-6	TGTGCCAGCACCCGCAGCTCCTATAATTCACCCCTCCACTTT	CASTRSSYNSPLHF
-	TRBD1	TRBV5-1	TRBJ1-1	TGCGCCAGCAGCCTCACCTCCAACAGGGGCAAGACTGAAGCTTTCTTT	CASSLTSNRGKTEAFF
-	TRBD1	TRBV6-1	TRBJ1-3	TGTGCCAGCAGTGTAGCGACTAGACAGGGGTCTGGAAACACCATATATTTT	CASSVATRQGSGNTIYF
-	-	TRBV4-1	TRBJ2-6	TGCGCCAGCAGCCAAGAATCCATCTCTGGGGCCAACGTCCTGACTTTC	CASSQESISGANVLTF
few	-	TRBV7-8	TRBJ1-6	TGTGCCAGCAGCTTAAGGGGCAGGGGAGAATCACCCCTCCACTTT	CASSLRGRGESPLHF
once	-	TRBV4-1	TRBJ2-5	TGCGCCAGCAGCCAAGATAAGGGAGAGACCCAGTACTTC	CASSQDKGETQYF
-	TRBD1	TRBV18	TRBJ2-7	TGTGCCAGCTCACCCCTAACAGGGGCTGGCGAGCAGTACTTC	CASSPLTGAGEQYF
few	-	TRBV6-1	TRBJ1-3	TGTGCCAGCAGCGAGGCAGCCTCTGGAAACACCATATATTTT	CASSEAASGNTIYF
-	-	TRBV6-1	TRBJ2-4	TGTGCCAGCAGTGAAGGGGGCTTTGCCAAAAACATTCAGTACTTC	CASSEGGFAKNIQYF
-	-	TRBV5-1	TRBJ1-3	TGCGCCAGCAGTACGAGCGGAGACTCTGGAAACACCATATATTTT	CASSTSGDSGNTIYF
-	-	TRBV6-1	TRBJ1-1	TGTGCCAGCAGTCCCGCACCTATGAACACTGAAGCTTTCTTT	CASSPAPMNTEAFF
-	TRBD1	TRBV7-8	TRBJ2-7	TGTGCCAGCAGCTTGACCCCGACAGGGGGTTACGAGCAGTACTTC	CASSLTPTGGYEQYF
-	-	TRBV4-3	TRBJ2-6	TGCGCCAGCAGCCAAGAACCACCCGGACCAGGGTATGCCAACGTCCTGACTTTC	CASSQEPPGPGYANVLTF
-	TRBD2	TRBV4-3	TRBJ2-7	TGCGCCAGCAGCCACACGACTAGCGGGGCCTACGAGCAGTACTTC	CASSHTTSGAYEQYF
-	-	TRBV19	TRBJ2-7	TGTGCCAGTAGTGCCCGACAAGCCTACGAGCAGTACTTC	CASSARQAYEQYF
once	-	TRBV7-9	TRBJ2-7	TGTGCCAGCAGCTTAGATTTAGGGGAGGCGGGGGCGGAGGAGCAGTACTTC	CASSLDLGEAGAEEQYF
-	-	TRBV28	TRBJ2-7	TGTGCCAGCAGCACCCCGAGCGGGGACAACGAGCAGTACTTC	CASSTPSGDNEQYF
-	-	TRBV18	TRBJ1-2	TGTGCCAGCTCGCCCGACAGGAACTATGGCTACACCTTC	CASSPDRNYGYTF
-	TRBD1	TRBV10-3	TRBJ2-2	TGTGCCGGAACAGGGGGCAGCGCGAACACCGGGGAGCTGTTTTTT	CAGTGGSANTGELFF
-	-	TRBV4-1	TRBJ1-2	TGCGCCAGCAGCCAGGGGGCTCGGTATGGCTACACCTTC	CASSQGARYGYTF
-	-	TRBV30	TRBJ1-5	TGTGCCTGGAGTGTAGAGTGGGATCAGCCCCAGCATTTT	CAWSVEWDQPQHF
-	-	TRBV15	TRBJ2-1	TGTGCCACCAGCAGAGCTAATGGTGAGCAGTTCTTC	CATSRANGEQFF
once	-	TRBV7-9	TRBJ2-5	TGTGCCAGCAGCCCGGACGGACGACCGGAGACCCAGTACTTC	CASSPDGRPETQYF
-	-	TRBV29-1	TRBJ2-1	TGCAGCGTTGAAAACCGTGAGCAGTTCTTC	CSVENREQFF
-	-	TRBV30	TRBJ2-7	TGTGCCTGGAGTCCAACACCGTACGAGCAGTACTTC	CAWSPTPYEQYF
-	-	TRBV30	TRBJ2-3	TGTGCCTGGAGTGTATTAGGGGGACCCACAGATACGCAGTATTTT	CAWSVLGGPTDTQYF
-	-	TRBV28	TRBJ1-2	TGTGCCAGCAGTTCCCCGAGGGGAACAGGTGGCTACACCTTC	CASSSPRGTGGYTF
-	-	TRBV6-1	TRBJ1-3	TGTGCCAGCAGTGAAGCGCGGGGAGGGTACGGAAACACCATATATTTT	CASSEARGGYGNTIYF
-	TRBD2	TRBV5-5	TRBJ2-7	TGTGCCAGCAGCCAGGGACTAGTCGGCGAGCAGTACTTC	CASSQGLVGEQYF
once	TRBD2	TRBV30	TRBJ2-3	TGTGCCTGGAATCCTAGCGGGAGCACAGATACGCAGTATTTT	CAWNPSGSTDTQYF
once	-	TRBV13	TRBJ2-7	TGTGCCAGCAGCCCACCCATCAGTTCGGTAGGCGAGCAGTACTTC	CASSPPISSVGEQYF
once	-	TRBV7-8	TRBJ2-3	TGTGCCAGCAGCTTAGGAGAGGGAGATACGCAGTATTTT	CASSLGEGDTQYF
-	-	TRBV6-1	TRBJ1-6	TGTGCCAGCAGTGGGGGCTCGGGACTTATAGATTCACCCCTCCACTTT	CASSGGSGLIDSPLHF
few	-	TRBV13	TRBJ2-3	TGTGCCAGCAGCTCCAAGACTAGCACAGATACGCAGTATTTT	CASSSKTSTDTQYF
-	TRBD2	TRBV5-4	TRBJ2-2	TGTGCCAGCAGCTTGGGGCAAGCGGGAGGGCTATCCGGGGAGCTGTTTTTT	CASSLGQAGGLSGELFF
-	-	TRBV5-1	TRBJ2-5	TGCGCCAGCAGCACCCTGACACGTCAAGAGACCCAGTACTTC	CASSTLTRQETQYF
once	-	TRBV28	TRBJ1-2	TGTGCCGGGGGGACTAACTATGGCTACACCTTC	CAGGTNYGYTF
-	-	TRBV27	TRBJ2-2	TGTGCCAGCAGTGTCGGGACTTCGGGCACCGGGGAGCTGTTTTTT	CASSVGTSGTGELFF
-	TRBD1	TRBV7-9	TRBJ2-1	TGTGCCAGCTCATTGACAGGGGGCTACAATGAGCAGTTCTTC	CASSLTGGYNEQFF
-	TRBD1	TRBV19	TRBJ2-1	TGTGCCAGTAGATTGACAGGGCTCGACCTTGGCTACAATGAGCAGTTCTTC	CASRLTGLDLGYNEQFF
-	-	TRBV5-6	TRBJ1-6	TGTGCCAGCAGCTCCCTGGGGGTCGTAGATAATTCACCCCTCCACTTT	CASSSLGVVDNSPLHF
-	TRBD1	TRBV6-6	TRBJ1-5	TGTGCCAGCAGTTACGGGGACAGCAACAATCAGCCCCAGCATTTT	CASSYGDSNNQPQHF
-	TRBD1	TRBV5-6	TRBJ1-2	TGTGCCAGCAGCTTAAGGGACAGGAACTATGGCTACACCTTC	CASSLRDRNYGYTF
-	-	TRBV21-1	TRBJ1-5	TGTGCCAGCAGCGAGGGGCAGGATAATCAGCCCCAGCATTTT	CASSEGQDNQPQHF
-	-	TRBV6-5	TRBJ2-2	TGTGCCAGCAGTTACTCGGTTGCGGGCACCGGGGAGCTGTTTTTT	CASSYSVAGTGELFF
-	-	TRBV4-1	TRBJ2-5	TGCGCCAGCAGCCAAAACCGAGTGGAGACCCAGTACTTC	CASSQNRVETQYF
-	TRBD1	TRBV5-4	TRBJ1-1	TGTGCCAGCAGCTCTACAGGGGTGGGGAACACTGAAGCTTTCTTT	CASSSTGVGNTEAFF
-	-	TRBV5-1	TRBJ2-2	TGCGCCAGCAGCTTGCAGGTCGCGAACACCGGGGAGCTGTTTTTT	CASSLQVANTGELFF
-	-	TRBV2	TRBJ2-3	TGTGCCAGCAGTCCGCGTGATACGCAGTATTTT	CASSPRDTQYF
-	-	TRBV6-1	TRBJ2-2	TGTGCCACCTCGGGGAGAGGGAGTGCCGGGGAGCTGTTTTTT	CATSGRGSAGELFF
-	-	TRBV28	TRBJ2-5	TGTGCCAGCAGTTCCGGGACACCTCAAGAGACCCAGTACTTC	CASSSGTPQETQYF
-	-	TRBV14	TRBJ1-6	TGTGCCAGCAGCCAAGACCTTTCCTATAATTCACCCCTCCACTTT	CASSQDLSYNSPLHF
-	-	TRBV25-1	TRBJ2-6	TGTGCCAGCAGTGAGACGAGGGTGATAAGCTCTGGGGCCAACGTCCTGACTTTC	CASSETRVISSGANVLTF
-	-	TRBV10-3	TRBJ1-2	TGTGCCATCAGTGGCGGGACGGGTGGTGGCTACACCTTC	CAISGGTGGGYTF